This T cell receptor (beta chain) was sequenced for a study of PD-L1 blockade in urothelial cancer. Repertoires were generated with immunoSEQ multiplex PCR, while TCRdb's copy carries only in-frame clones and drops some. The sample yields more than 45,000 clones, 70% to 80% seen once. The CDR3 sequence is 11 residues long. Germline V CDR1 and CDR2: GTSNPN, SVGIG (reference sequence). V lost 2 bases and J lost 4, with 5 bases in between. Each patient gave between 1 and 8 samples of peripheral blood mononuclear cells, which were collected pretreatment and during treatment. The input for sequencing was PBMCs, taken around atezolizumab (anti-PD-L1) treatment. The gene calls are TRBV30 and TRBJ2-5; no clear D gene. The TCR was taken from a man in his 70s with urothelial cancer. The CDR3 DNA sequence: TGTGCCTGGAGTTTCAGAGAGACCCAGTACTTC. Its protein product is CAWSFRETQYF.